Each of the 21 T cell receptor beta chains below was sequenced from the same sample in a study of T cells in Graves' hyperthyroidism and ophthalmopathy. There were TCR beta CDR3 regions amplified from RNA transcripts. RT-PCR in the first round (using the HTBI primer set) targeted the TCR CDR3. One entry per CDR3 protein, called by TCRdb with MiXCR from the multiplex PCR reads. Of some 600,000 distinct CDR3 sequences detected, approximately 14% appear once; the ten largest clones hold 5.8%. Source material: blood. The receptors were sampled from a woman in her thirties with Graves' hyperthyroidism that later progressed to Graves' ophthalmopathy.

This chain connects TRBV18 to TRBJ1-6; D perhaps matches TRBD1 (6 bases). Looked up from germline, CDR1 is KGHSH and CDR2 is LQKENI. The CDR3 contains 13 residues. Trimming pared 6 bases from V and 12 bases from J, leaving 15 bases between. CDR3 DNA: TGTGCCAGCTCGCCTGGCGACAGGAAACCCCTCCACTTT. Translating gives CASSPGDRKPLHF.

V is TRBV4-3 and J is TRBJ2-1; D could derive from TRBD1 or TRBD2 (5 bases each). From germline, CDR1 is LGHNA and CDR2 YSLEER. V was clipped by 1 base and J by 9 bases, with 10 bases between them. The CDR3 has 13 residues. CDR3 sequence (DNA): TGCGCCAGCAGCCAAGTCGTTGGGGGTGAGCAGTTCTTC. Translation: CASSQVVGGEQFF.

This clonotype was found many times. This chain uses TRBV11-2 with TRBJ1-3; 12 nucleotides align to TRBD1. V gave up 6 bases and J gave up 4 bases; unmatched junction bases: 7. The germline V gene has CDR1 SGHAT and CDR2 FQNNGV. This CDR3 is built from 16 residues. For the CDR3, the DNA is TGTGCCAGCAGGTCCGGGACAGGGGGCATCGGAAACACCATATATTTT. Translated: CASRSGTGGIGNTIYF.

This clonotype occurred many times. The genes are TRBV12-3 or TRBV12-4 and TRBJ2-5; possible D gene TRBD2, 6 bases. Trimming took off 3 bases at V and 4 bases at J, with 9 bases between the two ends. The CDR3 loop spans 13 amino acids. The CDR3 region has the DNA TGTGCCAGCAGTTTGCCGGGGGTAGAGACCCAGTACTTC. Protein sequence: CASSLPGVETQYF.

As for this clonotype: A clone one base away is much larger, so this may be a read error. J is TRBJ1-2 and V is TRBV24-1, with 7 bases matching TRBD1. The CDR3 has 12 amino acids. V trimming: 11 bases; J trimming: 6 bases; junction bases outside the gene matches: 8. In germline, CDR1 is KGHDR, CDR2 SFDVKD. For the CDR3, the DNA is TGTGCCAGCCACAGGGGAGACCATGGCTACACCTTC. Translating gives CASHRGDHGYTF.

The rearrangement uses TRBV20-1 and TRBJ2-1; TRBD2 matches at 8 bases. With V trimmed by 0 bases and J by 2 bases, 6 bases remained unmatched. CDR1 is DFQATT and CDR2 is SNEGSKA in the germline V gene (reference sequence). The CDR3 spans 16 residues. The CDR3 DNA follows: TGCAGTGCTAGAGATCTCGGCGGGGGGACCTACAATGAGCAGTTCTTC. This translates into CSARDLGGGTYNEQFF.

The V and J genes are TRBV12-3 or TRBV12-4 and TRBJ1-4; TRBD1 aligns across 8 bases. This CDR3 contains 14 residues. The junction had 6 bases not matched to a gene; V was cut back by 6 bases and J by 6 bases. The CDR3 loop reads CASRDGQGDEKLFF. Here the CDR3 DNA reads TGTGCCAGCAGGGATGGACAGGGAGATGAAAAACTGTTTTTT.

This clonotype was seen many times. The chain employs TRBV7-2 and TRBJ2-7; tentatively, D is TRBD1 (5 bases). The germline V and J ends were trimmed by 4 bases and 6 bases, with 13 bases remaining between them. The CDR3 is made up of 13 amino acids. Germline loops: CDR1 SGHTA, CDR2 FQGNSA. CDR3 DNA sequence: TGTGCCAGCAGCTCACAGGTTGTCGGCGAGCAGTACTTC. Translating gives CASSSQVVGEQYF.

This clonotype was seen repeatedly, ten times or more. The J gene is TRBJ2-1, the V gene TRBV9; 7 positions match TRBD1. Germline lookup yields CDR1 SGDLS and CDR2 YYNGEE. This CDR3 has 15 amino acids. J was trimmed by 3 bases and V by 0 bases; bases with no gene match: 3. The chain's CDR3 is CASSVVGQDYNEQFF. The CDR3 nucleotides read TGTGCCAGCAGCGTAGTAGGACAGGACTACAATGAGCAGTTCTTC.

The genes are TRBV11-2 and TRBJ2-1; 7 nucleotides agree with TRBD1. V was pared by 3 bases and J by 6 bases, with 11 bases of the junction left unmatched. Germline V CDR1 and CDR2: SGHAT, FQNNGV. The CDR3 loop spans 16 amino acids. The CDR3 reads CASSLAGTAVVNEQFF. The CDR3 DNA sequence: TGTGCCAGCAGCTTGGCTGGGACAGCCGTCGTCAATGAGCAGTTCTTC. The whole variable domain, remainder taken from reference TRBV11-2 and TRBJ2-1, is EAGVAQSPRYKIIEKRQSVAFWCNPISGHATLYWYQQILGQGPKLLIQFQNNGVVDDSQLPKDRFSAERLKGVDSTLKIQPAKLEDSAVYLCASSLAGTAVVNEQFFGPGTRLTVL.

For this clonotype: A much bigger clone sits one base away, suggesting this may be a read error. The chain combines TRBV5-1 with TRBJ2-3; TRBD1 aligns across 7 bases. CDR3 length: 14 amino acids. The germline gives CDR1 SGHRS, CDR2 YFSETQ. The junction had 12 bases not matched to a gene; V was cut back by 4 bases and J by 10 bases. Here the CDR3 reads CASSPNEGADAQYF. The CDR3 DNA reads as TGCGCCAGCAGCCCGAATGAGGGGGCGGATGCGCAGTATTTT.

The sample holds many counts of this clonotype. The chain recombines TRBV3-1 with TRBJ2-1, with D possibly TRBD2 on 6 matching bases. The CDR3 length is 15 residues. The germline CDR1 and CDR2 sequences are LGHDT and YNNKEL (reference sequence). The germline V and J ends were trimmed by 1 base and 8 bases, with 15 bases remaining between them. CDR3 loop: CASSQGGGALDEQFF. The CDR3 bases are TGTGCCAGCAGCCAAGGCGGAGGGGCACTAGATGAGCAGTTCTTC.

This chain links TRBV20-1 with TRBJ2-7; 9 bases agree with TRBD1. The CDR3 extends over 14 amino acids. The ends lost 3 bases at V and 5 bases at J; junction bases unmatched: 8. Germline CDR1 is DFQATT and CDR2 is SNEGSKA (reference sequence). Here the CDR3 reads CSASRDREIHEQYF. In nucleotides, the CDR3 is TGCAGTGCTAGCCGGGACAGGGAGATCCACGAGCAGTACTTC.

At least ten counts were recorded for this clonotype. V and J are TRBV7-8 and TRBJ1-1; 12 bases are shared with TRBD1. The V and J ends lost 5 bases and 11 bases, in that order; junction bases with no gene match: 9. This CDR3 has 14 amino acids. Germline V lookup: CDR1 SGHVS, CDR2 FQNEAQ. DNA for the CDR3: TGTGCCAGCAGCCCGGGGACAGGGGGCGTGGGGGCTTTCTTT. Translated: CASSPGTGGVGAFF.

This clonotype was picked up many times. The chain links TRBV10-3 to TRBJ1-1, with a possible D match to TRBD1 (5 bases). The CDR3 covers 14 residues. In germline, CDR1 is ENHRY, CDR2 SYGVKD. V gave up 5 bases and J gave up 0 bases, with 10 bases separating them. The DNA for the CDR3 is TGTGCCATCAGTTCCGGGACTGTGAACACTGAAGCTTTCTTT. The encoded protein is CAISSGTVNTEAFF.

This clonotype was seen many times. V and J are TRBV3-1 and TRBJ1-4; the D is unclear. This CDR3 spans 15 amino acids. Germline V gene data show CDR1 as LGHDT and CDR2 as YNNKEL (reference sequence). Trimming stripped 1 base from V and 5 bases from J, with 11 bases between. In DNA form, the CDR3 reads TGTGCCAGCAGCCAAGGAGCGGGTTGGAATGAAAAACTGTTTTTT. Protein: CASSQGAGWNEKLFF.

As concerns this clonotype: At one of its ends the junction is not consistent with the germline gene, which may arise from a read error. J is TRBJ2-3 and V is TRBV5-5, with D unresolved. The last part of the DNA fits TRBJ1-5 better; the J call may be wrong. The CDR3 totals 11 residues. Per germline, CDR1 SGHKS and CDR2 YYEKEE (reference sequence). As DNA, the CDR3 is TGCGCCAGCGGGCCCACAGATACGCAGCATTTT. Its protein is CASGPTDTQHF.

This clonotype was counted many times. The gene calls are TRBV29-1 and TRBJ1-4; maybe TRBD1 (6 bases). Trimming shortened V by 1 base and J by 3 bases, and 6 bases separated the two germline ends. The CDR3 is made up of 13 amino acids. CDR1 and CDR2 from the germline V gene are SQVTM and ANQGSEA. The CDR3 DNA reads TGCAGCGTTGAAGGGACAGCTAATGAAAAACTGTTTTTT. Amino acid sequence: CSVEGTANEKLFF.

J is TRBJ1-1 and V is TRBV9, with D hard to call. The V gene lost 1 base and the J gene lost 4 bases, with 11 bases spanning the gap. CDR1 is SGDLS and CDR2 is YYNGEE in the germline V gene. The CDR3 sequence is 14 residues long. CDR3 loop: CASSVSGGSTEAFF. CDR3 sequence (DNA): TGTGCCAGCAGCGTATCGGGAGGGAGCACTGAAGCTTTCTTT. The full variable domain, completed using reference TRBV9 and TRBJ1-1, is DSGVTQTPKHLITATGQRVTLRCSPRSGDLSVYWYQQSLDQGLQFLIQYYNGEERAKGNILERFSAQQFPDLHSELNLSSLELGDSALYFCASSVSGGSTEAFFGQGTRLTVV.

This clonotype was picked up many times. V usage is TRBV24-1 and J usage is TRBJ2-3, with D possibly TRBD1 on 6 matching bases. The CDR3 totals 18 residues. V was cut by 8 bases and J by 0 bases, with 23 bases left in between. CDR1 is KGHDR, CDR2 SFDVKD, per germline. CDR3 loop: CATNRDGQPSSSTDTQYF. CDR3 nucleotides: TGTGCCACCAACCGAGACGGACAGCCCTCTTCTAGCACAGATACGCAGTATTTT.

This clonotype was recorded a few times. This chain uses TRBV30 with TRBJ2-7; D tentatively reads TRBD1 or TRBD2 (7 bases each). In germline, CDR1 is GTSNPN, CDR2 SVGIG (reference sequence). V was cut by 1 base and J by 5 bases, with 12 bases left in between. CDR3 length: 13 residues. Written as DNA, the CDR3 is TGTGCCTGGAGTGCGACAGGGAGGGACGAGCAGTACTTC. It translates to CAWSATGRDEQYF.